The 26 T cell receptor beta chains presented below share a single source sample, sequenced in a study of blood T cells in healthy people across ages. For the second PCR, which ran for roughly 7 to 11 cycles, a sample-barcoded 5' primer and a J-beta primer mix were used. TCRdb re-called the 5' RACE reads with MiXCR, one entry per CDR3 protein. The sample comprises about 830,000 distinct CDR3 sequences, 58% of which are singletons, and about 20% rests with the top ten. The specimen was blood. The receptors originated from a man between 25 and 39 years old in good health.

This clonotype was counted only a few times. The V call is TRBV7-2, the J call TRBJ1-2; 7 positions agree with TRBD1. The CDR3 spans 12 residues. Germline values: CDR1 SGHTA, CDR2 FQGNSA. The V gene end was trimmed by 4 bases and the J gene end by 5 bases; junction bases not matched to a gene: 1. Here the CDR3 DNA reads TGTGCCAGCAGCTGGGACAGTTATGGCTACACCTTC. Amino acid sequence: CASSWDSYGYTF.

CDR3 DNA: TGCAGCCCCAACCCCTATGGCTACACCTTC. This codes for CSPNPYGYTF. The chain carries TRBV20-1 and TRBJ1-2; no clear D. CDR1 is DFQATT, CDR2 SNEGSKA, per germline (reference sequence). The CDR3 has 10 residues.

The rearrangement joins TRBV9 to TRBJ2-4; 7 bases are shared with TRBD1. The J call is uncertain, as TRBJ2-7 better fits the DNA end. The CDR3 is made up of 14 amino acids. Looked up from germline, CDR1 is SGDLS and CDR2 is YYNGEE. Here the CDR3 reads CASSAYGTAYEQYF. CDR3 DNA: TGTGCCAGCAGCGCCTACGGGACAGCCTACGAGCAGTACTTC.

V gene TRBV19 combines with J gene TRBJ2-3; perhaps D is TRBD1 or TRBD2 (5 bases each). From germline, CDR1 is LNHDA and CDR2 SQIVND (reference sequence). The CDR3 is 14 amino acids. V was cut by 10 bases and J by 4 bases, with 18 bases left in between. In DNA, the CDR3 is TGTGCCACCCGTAATGAGGGGTTTGCAGATACGCAGTATTTT. This sequence encodes CATRNEGFADTQYF.

This clonotype has more than one count but fewer than ten. The chain couples TRBV7-9 to TRBJ2-5; D is unresolved. CDR3 length: 15 amino acids. Per the germline V gene, CDR1 is SEHNR and CDR2 is FQNEAQ (reference sequence). The V and J ends lost 6 bases and 5 bases respectively, with 19 bases between them. CDR3 nucleotide sequence: TGTGCCAGCAGACCCGGACGGAAGACTCTGGAGACCCAGTACTTC. As protein: CASRPGRKTLETQYF.

The gene calls are TRBV6-1 and TRBJ2-3, with D perhaps matching TRBD1 (6 bases). Trimming took off 6 bases at V and 3 bases at J, with 13 bases between the two ends. The V gene's germline CDR1 is MNHNS and CDR2 SASEGT. The CDR3 sequence is 14 residues long. The CDR3 loop is CASREPGETDTQYF. The CDR3 nucleotides are TGTGCCAGCAGGGAACCAGGGGAAACAGATACGCAGTATTTT.

This sequence joins TRBV7-3 and TRBJ2-3; no definite D call. Germline V CDR1 and CDR2: SGHTA, FQGTGA. The CDR3 is 14 amino acids. Trimming stripped 5 bases from V and 6 bases from J, with 15 bases between. CDR3 DNA sequence: TGTGCCAGCAGCCCTGGACCTCCCCCGGATACGCAGTATTTT. Translated: CASSPGPPPDTQYF.

This chain connects TRBV10-3 to TRBJ2-7; D possibly corresponds to TRBD1 (6 bases). Trimming shortened V by 3 bases and J by 6 bases, and 18 bases separated the two germline ends. The CDR3 sequence is 15 residues long. Looked up from germline, CDR1 is ENHRY and CDR2 is SYGVKD. The CDR3 nucleotides are TGTGCCATCAGTGATCAGGGGACGAACCCACTCGAGCAGTACTTC. It is translated as CAISDQGTNPLEQYF.

This sequence joins TRBV5-6 and TRBJ1-2; D is ambiguous. This CDR3 region has 14 residues. Germline CDR1 reads SGHDT; CDR2 reads YYEEEE. Trimming removed 2 bases from V and 5 bases from J, with 13 bases in between. The DNA of the CDR3 is TGTGCCAGCAGCTTTGATATCAGGTTATATGGCTACACCTTC. Amino acid sequence: CASSFDIRLYGYTF.

The chain is built from TRBV20-1 and TRBJ1-2; D is possibly TRBD1 (5 bases). The CDR3 is made up of 15 amino acids. The germline V and J ends were trimmed by 3 bases and 2 bases, with 16 bases remaining between them. In germline, CDR1 is DFQATT, CDR2 SNEGSKA (reference sequence). Here the CDR3 DNA reads TGCAGTGCTAGGGGCGGGGACGGACGGAACTATGGCTACACCTTC. This codes for CSARGGDGRNYGYTF.

V gene TRBV7-9 combines with J gene TRBJ1-1; the match to TRBD1 covers 9 bases. CDR1 is SEHNR and CDR2 is FQNEAQ in the germline V gene (reference sequence). The CDR3 is 16 residues long. Trimming removed 5 bases from V and 0 bases from J; junction bases left unmatched: 7. The CDR3 coding sequence is TGTGCCAGCAGCCGGACAGGGGAGAGGGTGAACACTGAAGCTTTCTTT. Protein: CASSRTGERVNTEAFF.

This clonotype was seen just once. The chain recombines TRBV29-1 with TRBJ2-3; D gene unclear. The CDR3 is 12 amino acids. The germline V gene has CDR1 SQVTM and CDR2 ANQGSEA. V lost 2 bases, J lost 3 bases, and 6 bases lay in between. The CDR3 coding sequence is TGCAGCGTTGAACTCTTGACAGATACGCAGTATTTT. Translating it yields CSVELLTDTQYF.

The chain joins TRBV6-5 to TRBJ2-5; no clear D. The germline V gene has CDR1 MNHEY and CDR2 SVGAGI. The ends were cut back, 1 base at V and 9 bases at J, with 12 bases in the middle. CDR3 length: 13 residues. The CDR3 loop is CASSYYPWGPQYF. The CDR3 DNA follows: TGTGCCAGCAGTTACTACCCTTGGGGTCCCCAGTACTTC.

The chain combines TRBV6-5 with TRBJ2-7; 8 bases are a match to TRBD2. CDR1 and CDR2 from the germline V gene are MNHEY and SVGAGI. After removal of 5 bases from V and 4 bases from J, the junction contained 10 bases not matched to a gene. The length of the CDR3 is 15 residues. Written as DNA, the CDR3 is TGTGCCAGCAGTCGGGAGCGGGGGCCCGTTTACGAGCAGTACTTC. This gives the protein CASSRERGPVYEQYF.

The chain recombines TRBV6-5 with TRBJ2-7; D not resolved. The V gene's germline CDR1 is MNHEY and CDR2 SVGAGI. Trimming pared 5 bases from V and 0 bases from J, leaving 11 bases between. The CDR3 extends over 14 amino acids. The CDR3 DNA reads as TGTGCCAGCAGTATCCGAGGTTACTCCTACGAGCAGTACTTC. This sequence encodes CASSIRGYSYEQYF.

The chain employs TRBV12-3 or TRBV12-4 and TRBJ2-1; D gene unclear. The CDR3 is 12 residues long. Trimming shortened V by 6 bases and J by 5 bases, and 8 bases separated the two germline ends. The CDR3 DNA sequence: TGTGCCAGCAGGTTATTAGACAATGAGCAGTTCTTC. Residues: CASRLLDNEQFF.

The chain joins TRBV9 to TRBJ1-5; a possible D gene is TRBD1 (6 bases). The CDR3 contains 15 residues. V lost 4 bases and J lost 5, with 16 bases in between. The germline V gene encodes CDR1 SGDLS and CDR2 YYNGEE. The CDR3 here is CASSLGGRPHQPQHF. As DNA, the CDR3 is TGTGCCAGCAGCCTAGGGGGGCGACCTCATCAGCCCCAGCATTTT.

This clonotype was counted a few times. This chain links TRBV12-3 or TRBV12-4 with TRBJ2-3; no clear D. The length of the CDR3 is 15 residues. The ends were cut back, 3 bases at V and 1 base at J, with 11 bases in the middle. CDR3 region: CASSFLWVGTDTQYF. CDR3 nucleotides: TGTGCCAGCAGTTTTTTGTGGGTCGGCACAGATACGCAGTATTTT.

The V call is TRBV6-2 or TRBV6-3, the J call TRBJ2-7; tentatively, D is TRBD2 (6 bases). The CDR3 runs 15 residues. V gave up 2 bases and J gave up 5 bases, with 16 bases separating them. The V gene's germline CDR1 is MNHEY and CDR2 SVGEGT. The CDR3 sequence: CASSYRETTMNEQYF. The CDR3 DNA is TGTGCCAGCAGTTACCGGGAGACTACGATGAACGAGCAGTACTTC.

The chain uses TRBV7-2 and TRBJ2-7, with a tentative D call TRBD2 (5 bases). The CDR3 is 15 amino acids. From germline, CDR1 is SGHTA and CDR2 FQGNSA. Trimming removed 6 bases at V and 0 bases at J, with 15 bases between. The chain's CDR3 is CASRRRTESSYEQYF. CDR3 nucleotide sequence: TGTGCCAGCAGGCGGAGGACGGAGAGCTCCTACGAGCAGTACTTC.

This clonotype was observed a single time. The rearrangement joins TRBV7-9 to TRBJ2-1, with TRBD2 matching over 8 bases. CDR3 size: 20 residues. The V gene end was trimmed by 1 base and the J gene end by 0 bases; junction bases not matched to a gene: 14. Per germline, CDR1 SEHNR and CDR2 FQNEAQ (reference sequence). The DNA of the CDR3 is TGTGCCAGCAGCTTAGACCCCCAGCGGGGGCCGGAAAGCTCCTACAATGAGCAGTTCTTC. This sequence encodes CASSLDPQRGPESSYNEQFF.

V and J are TRBV7-9 and TRBJ2-7, with a weak D call TRBD1 (5 bases). V was pared by 5 bases and J by 2 bases, with 13 bases between. The CDR3 loop spans 14 amino acids. Looked up from germline, CDR1 is SEHNR and CDR2 is FQNEAQ (reference sequence). CDR3 in amino acids: CASSVEGAAYEQYF. The CDR3 bases are TGTGCCAGCAGCGTAGAAGGGGCCGCCTACGAGCAGTACTTC.

This clonotype was seen only once. The chain recombines TRBV28 with TRBJ2-7; 8 positions agree with TRBD2. Germline assignment: CDR1 MDHEN and CDR2 SYDVKM. The CDR3 spans 14 residues. V shed 3 bases, J shed 2 bases, and the junction held 3 bases outside the gene matches. CDR3 in DNA: TGTGCCAGCAGTTTGCGGGGGGTCGCCTACGAGCAGTACTTC. It codes for CASSLRGVAYEQYF. Full variable domain (outside the CDR3, taken from reference TRBV28 and TRBJ2-7): DVKVTQSSRYLVKRTGEKVFLECVQDMDHENMFWYRQDPGLGLRLIYFSYDVKMKEKGDIPEGYSVSREKKERFSLILESASTNQTSMYLCASSLRGVAYEQYFGPGTRLTVT.

The chain links TRBV20-1 to TRBJ1-1, with 7 bases aligning to TRBD1. Unmatched junction bases numbered 10, after V lost 6 bases and J lost 3 bases. Germline-derived CDR1 and CDR2 are DFQATT and SNEGSKA (reference sequence). The CDR3 is 14 residues long. In DNA, the CDR3 is TGCAGTGCCAGGGGGGGGGGTCGAGACACTGAAGCTTTCTTT. This encodes CSARGGGRDTEAFF.

The genes are TRBV7-2 and TRBJ1-6, with 7 bases lining up with TRBD1. The CDR3 has 14 amino acids. Germline lookup yields CDR1 SGHTA and CDR2 FQGNSA. Trimming took 3 bases from V and 10 from J; bases not matched to a gene: 6. CDR3 bases: TGTGCCAGCAGCTTCACAGGGGTAAGATCACCCCTCCACTTT. This encodes CASSFTGVRSPLHF.

This chain connects TRBV7-9 to TRBJ2-5; weak D call: TRBD2 (5 bases). The CDR3 is made up of 12 amino acids. Germline loops: CDR1 SEHNR, CDR2 FQNEAQ (reference sequence). V was trimmed by 5 bases and J by 6 bases, leaving 10 bases between them. The CDR3: CASSPGKKTQYF. DNA of the CDR3: TGTGCCAGCAGCCCCGGGAAGAAGACCCAGTACTTC.